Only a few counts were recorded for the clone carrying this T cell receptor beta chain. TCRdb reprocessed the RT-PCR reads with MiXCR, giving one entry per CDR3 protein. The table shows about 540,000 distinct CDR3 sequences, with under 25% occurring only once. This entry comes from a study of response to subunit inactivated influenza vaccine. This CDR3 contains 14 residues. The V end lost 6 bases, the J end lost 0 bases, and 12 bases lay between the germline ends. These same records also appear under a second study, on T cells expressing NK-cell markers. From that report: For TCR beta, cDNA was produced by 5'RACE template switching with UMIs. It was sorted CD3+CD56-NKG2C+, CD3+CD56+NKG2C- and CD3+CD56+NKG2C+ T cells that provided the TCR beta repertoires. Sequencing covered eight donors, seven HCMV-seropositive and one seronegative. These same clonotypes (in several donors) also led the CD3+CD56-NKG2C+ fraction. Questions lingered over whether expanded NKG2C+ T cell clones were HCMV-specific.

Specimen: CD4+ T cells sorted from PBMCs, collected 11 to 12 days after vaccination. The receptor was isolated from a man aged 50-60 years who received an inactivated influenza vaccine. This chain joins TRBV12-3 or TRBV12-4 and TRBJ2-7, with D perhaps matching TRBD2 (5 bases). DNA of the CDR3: TGTGCCAGCAGCCCGGACTTCGACTCCTACGAGCAGTACTTC. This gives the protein CASSPDFDSYEQYF.